The rows below give T cell receptor beta chains drawn from one sample of a study of identical twins. TCRdb processed the 5' RACE reads anew with MiXCR; each CDR3 protein has one entry. The table includes some 250,000 distinct CDR3 sequences, approximately 5.9% detected once. These same records also appear under a second study, on T cells expressing NK-cell markers.

The sequencing input was CD8+ T cells sorted from blood. The receptors here all came from a woman between 18 and 29 years old in good health. CDR3s include the opening cysteine and the closing phenylalanine or tryptophan. Each record gives: J gene, V gene, D gene, CDR3 length, CDR3 protein. D genes are given only for firm matches.

j_call: TRBJ2-1; v_call: TRBV7-8; d_call: TRBD2; cdr3_length: 12; cdr3_aa: CASKPGGAEQFF
j_call: TRBJ2-1; v_call: TRBV12-3/TRBV12-4; d_call: TRBD2; cdr3_length: 16; cdr3_aa: CASSPSILAGNNEQFF
j_call: TRBJ2-2; v_call: TRBV12-3/TRBV12-4; d_call: TRBD2; cdr3_length: 18; cdr3_aa: CASSWSWGGRGDTGELFF
j_call: TRBJ2-2; v_call: TRBV5-1; d_call: TRBD1; cdr3_length: 15; cdr3_aa: CASSPGTGFTGELFF
j_call: TRBJ1-1; v_call: TRBV7-6; d_call: -; cdr3_length: 14; cdr3_aa: CATSSGSPNTEAFF
j_call: TRBJ1-4; v_call: TRBV4-2; d_call: -; cdr3_length: 16; cdr3_aa: CASSLNMGGSNEKLFF
j_call: TRBJ1-2; v_call: TRBV9; d_call: -; cdr3_length: 14; cdr3_aa: CASSAETRDYGYTF
j_call: TRBJ2-1; v_call: TRBV13; d_call: TRBD2; cdr3_length: 16; cdr3_aa: CASSENGLGLKNEQFF
j_call: TRBJ1-1; v_call: TRBV20-1; d_call: TRBD1; cdr3_length: 15; cdr3_aa: CSARDPGGLWAEAFF
j_call: TRBJ2-1; v_call: TRBV30; d_call: -; cdr3_length: 10; cdr3_aa: CAWSRDEQFF
j_call: TRBJ2-1; v_call: TRBV28; d_call: TRBD1; cdr3_length: 15; cdr3_aa: CASSLEQGAIDEQFF
j_call: TRBJ2-2; v_call: TRBV29-1; d_call: -; cdr3_length: 13; cdr3_aa: CSVRQATTGELFF
j_call: TRBJ2-1; v_call: TRBV7-9; d_call: -; cdr3_length: 15; cdr3_aa: CASSPRLGPVNEQFF
j_call: TRBJ2-3; v_call: TRBV12-3/TRBV12-4; d_call: TRBD2; cdr3_length: 17; cdr3_aa: CASSFGTSGYLTDTQYF
j_call: TRBJ2-7; v_call: TRBV12-3/TRBV12-4; d_call: TRBD2; cdr3_length: 13; cdr3_aa: CASTSGGDYEQYF
j_call: TRBJ2-1; v_call: TRBV30; d_call: -; cdr3_length: 14; cdr3_aa: CAWSSGRGQHEQFF
j_call: TRBJ1-6; v_call: TRBV20-1; d_call: -; cdr3_length: 14; cdr3_aa: CSARLGGINSPLHF
j_call: TRBJ1-1; v_call: TRBV12-3/TRBV12-4; d_call: TRBD1; cdr3_length: 14; cdr3_aa: CASSYGTGGIGAFF
j_call: TRBJ2-1; v_call: TRBV11-2; d_call: TRBD2; cdr3_length: 15; cdr3_aa: CASSSTSGRALEQFF
j_call: TRBJ2-2; v_call: TRBV6-5; d_call: -; cdr3_length: 13; cdr3_aa: CATSYILTGELFF
j_call: TRBJ1-2; v_call: TRBV27; d_call: -; cdr3_length: 17; cdr3_aa: CASSSLRYSGTDSGYTF
j_call: TRBJ2-7; v_call: TRBV6-1; d_call: -; cdr3_length: 12; cdr3_aa: CASRRTVYEQYF
j_call: TRBJ2-3; v_call: TRBV7-2; d_call: TRBD2; cdr3_length: 16; cdr3_aa: CASSLLAGGPRDTQYF
j_call: TRBJ1-5; v_call: TRBV12-5; d_call: -; cdr3_length: 18; cdr3_aa: CASGLTTETFYSNQPQHF
j_call: TRBJ2-1; v_call: TRBV11-2; d_call: -; cdr3_length: 13; cdr3_aa: CASSLPIVGEQFF
j_call: TRBJ2-2; v_call: TRBV4-2; d_call: TRBD2; cdr3_length: 16; cdr3_aa: CASSQYGGLVGGELFF
j_call: TRBJ2-2; v_call: TRBV6-1; d_call: -; cdr3_length: 19; cdr3_aa: CASRPLLLRGEANTGELFF
j_call: TRBJ2-7; v_call: TRBV5-1; d_call: -; cdr3_length: 10; cdr3_aa: CASSLCEQYF
j_call: TRBJ2-3; v_call: TRBV7-9; d_call: -; cdr3_length: 17; cdr3_aa: CASSYSLRRISTDTQYF
j_call: TRBJ2-7; v_call: TRBV9; d_call: TRBD2; cdr3_length: 14; cdr3_aa: CASSTSGLSYEQYF
j_call: TRBJ2-1; v_call: TRBV4-1; d_call: TRBD1; cdr3_length: 16; cdr3_aa: CASSLSRDSTINEQFF
j_call: TRBJ2-5; v_call: TRBV7-2; d_call: TRBD2; cdr3_length: 16; cdr3_aa: CASSLPLTSGGSAQYF
j_call: TRBJ2-1; v_call: TRBV9; d_call: TRBD1; cdr3_length: 15; cdr3_aa: CASSAPDREGDEQFF
j_call: TRBJ2-7; v_call: TRBV12-3/TRBV12-4; d_call: -; cdr3_length: 13; cdr3_aa: CASSTGISGEQYF
j_call: TRBJ1-2; v_call: TRBV4-2; d_call: TRBD1; cdr3_length: 14; cdr3_aa: CASSPQGLTDGYTF
j_call: TRBJ1-1; v_call: TRBV13; d_call: -; cdr3_length: 14; cdr3_aa: CASSSRGGRFEAFF
j_call: TRBJ2-2; v_call: TRBV12-3/TRBV12-4; d_call: -; cdr3_length: 11; cdr3_aa: CATQNTGELFF
j_call: TRBJ2-1; v_call: TRBV9; d_call: -; cdr3_length: 15; cdr3_aa: CASSEEGLSYNEQFF
j_call: TRBJ2-1; v_call: TRBV20-1; d_call: TRBD2; cdr3_length: 15; cdr3_aa: CSAHPQAGRYNEQFF